This T cell receptor (beta chain) is drawn from a study of post-analysis software for immune sequencing data. Every TCR beta cDNA library bore unique molecular identifiers. TCRdb passed the PCR reads through MiXCR, listing each CDR3 protein once. The table lists 350,000 to 450,000 distinct CDR3 sequences, approximately 38% of them singletons, with less than 10% in the top ten. With respect to this clonotype: Its antigen remains unknown. The junction differs from germline at one of its ends, possibly a read error.

Study results and limitations: Those samples that were prepared in the same batch co-clustered strongly by F measure.

Sequencing was performed on blood. The sequence was obtained from a girl aged 2-15 years with multiple sclerosis.

CDR3 region: CANSVGLAGGEQYF. The CDR3 DNA is TGTGCCAACAGCGTAGGATTGGCGGGAGGTGAGCAGTATTTT. The chain carries TRBV9 and TRBJ2-3; 8 bases match TRBD2. The CDR3 consists of 14 residues. Germline values: CDR1 SGDLS, CDR2 YYNGEE.